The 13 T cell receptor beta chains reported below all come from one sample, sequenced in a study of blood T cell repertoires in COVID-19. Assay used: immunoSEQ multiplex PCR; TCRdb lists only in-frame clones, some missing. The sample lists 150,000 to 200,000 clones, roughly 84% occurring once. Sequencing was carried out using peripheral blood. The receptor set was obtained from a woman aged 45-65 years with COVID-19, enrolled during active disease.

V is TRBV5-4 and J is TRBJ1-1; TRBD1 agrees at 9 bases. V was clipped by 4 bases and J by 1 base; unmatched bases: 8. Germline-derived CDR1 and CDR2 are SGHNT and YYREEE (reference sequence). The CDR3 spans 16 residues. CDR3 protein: CASSTKPGQGNTEAFF. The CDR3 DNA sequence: TGTGCCAGCAGCACGAAGCCGGGACAGGGGAACACTGAAGCTTTCTTT.

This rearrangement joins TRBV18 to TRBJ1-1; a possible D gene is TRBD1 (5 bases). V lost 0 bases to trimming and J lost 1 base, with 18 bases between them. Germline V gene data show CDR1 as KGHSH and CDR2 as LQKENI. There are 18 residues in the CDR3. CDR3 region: CASSPPIGQPGGNTEAFF. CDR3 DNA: TGTGCCAGCTCACCACCGATCGGACAACCGGGGGGGAACACTGAAGCTTTCTTT.

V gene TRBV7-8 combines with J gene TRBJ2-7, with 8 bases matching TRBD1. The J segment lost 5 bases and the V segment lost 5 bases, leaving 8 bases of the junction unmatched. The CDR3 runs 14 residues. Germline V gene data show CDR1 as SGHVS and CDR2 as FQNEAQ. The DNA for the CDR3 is TGTGCCAGCAGCCGATGGACAGGGAGGAACGAGCAGTACTTC. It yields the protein CASSRWTGRNEQYF.

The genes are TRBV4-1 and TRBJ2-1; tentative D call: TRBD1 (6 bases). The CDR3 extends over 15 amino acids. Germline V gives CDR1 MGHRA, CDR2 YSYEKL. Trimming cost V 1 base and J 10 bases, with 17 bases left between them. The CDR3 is CASSQVNREVREQFF. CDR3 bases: TGCGCCAGCAGCCAAGTCAACAGGGAAGTCAGAGAGCAGTTCTTC.

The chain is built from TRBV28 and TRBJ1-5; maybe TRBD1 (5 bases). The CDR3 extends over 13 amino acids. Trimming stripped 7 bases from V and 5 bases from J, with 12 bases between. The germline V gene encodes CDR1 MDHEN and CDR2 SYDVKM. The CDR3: CASKVGVDQPQHF. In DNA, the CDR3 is TGTGCCAGCAAGGTAGGGGTTGATCAGCCCCAGCATTTT.

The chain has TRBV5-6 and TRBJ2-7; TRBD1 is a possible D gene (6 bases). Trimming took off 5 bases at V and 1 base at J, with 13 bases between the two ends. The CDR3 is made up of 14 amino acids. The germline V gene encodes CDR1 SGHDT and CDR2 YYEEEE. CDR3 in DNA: TGTGCCAGCAGTTACCACAGGGAATCCTACGAGCAGTACTTC. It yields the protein CASSYHRESYEQYF.

CDR3 DNA sequence: TGTGCCAGCAGCCACGGGTGGAGAACCGGGGAGCTGTTTTTT. It yields the protein CASSHGWRTGELFF. V usage is TRBV3-1 (or the pseudogene TRBV3-2) and J usage is TRBJ2-2; D is undetermined. V gave up 3 bases and J gave up 5 bases, with 10 bases separating them. Germline V gene sequence: CDR1 LGHDT, CDR2 YNNKEL (reference sequence). This CDR3 spans 14 amino acids.

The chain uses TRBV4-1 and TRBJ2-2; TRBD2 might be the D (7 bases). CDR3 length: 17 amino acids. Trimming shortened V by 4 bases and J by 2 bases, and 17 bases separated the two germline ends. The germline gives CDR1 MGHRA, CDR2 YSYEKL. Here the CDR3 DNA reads TGCGCCAGCAGCCCCAGACTCGGGGGGCCTAACACCGGGGAGCTGTTTTTT. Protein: CASSPRLGGPNTGELFF.

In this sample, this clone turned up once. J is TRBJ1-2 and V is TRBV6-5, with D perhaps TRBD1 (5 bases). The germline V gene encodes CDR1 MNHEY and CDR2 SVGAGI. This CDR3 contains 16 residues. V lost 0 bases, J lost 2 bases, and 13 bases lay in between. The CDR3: CASSYSRSRGNYGYTF. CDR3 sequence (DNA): TGTGCCAGCAGTTACTCGAGGTCTAGGGGCAACTATGGCTACACCTTC.

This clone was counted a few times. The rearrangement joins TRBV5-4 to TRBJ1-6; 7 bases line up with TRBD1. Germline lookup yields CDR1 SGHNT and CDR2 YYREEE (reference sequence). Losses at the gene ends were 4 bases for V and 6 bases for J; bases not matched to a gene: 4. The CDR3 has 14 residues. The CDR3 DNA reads TGTGCCAGCAGCCCCGGGACAGTTAATTCACCCCTCCACTTT. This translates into CASSPGTVNSPLHF.

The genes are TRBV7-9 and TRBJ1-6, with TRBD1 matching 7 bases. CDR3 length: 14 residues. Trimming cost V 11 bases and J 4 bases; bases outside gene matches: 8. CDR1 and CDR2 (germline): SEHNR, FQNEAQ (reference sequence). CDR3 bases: TGTGCCGGCCAGGGGGGCGAGTATAATTCACCCCTCCACTTT. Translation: CAGQGGEYNSPLHF. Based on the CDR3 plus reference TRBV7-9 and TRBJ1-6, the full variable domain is DTGVSQNPRHKITKRGQNVTFRCDPISEHNRLYWYRQTLGQGPEFLTYFQNEAQLEKSRLLSDRFSAERPKGSFSTLEIQRTEQGDSAMYLCAGQGGEYNSPLHFGNGTRLTVT.

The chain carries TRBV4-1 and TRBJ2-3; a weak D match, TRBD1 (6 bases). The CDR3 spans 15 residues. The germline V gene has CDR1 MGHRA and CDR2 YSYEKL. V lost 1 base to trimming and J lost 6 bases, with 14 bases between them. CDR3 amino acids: CASSQGGLEADTQYF. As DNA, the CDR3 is TGCGCCAGCAGCCAAGGGGGGCTGGAGGCTGATACGCAGTATTTT.

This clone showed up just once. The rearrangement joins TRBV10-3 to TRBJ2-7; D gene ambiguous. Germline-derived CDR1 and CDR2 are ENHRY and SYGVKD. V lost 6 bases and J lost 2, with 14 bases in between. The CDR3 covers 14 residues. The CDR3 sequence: CAISPVPLAYEQYF. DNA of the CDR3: TGTGCCATCAGCCCGGTTCCTTTGGCCTACGAGCAGTACTTC.